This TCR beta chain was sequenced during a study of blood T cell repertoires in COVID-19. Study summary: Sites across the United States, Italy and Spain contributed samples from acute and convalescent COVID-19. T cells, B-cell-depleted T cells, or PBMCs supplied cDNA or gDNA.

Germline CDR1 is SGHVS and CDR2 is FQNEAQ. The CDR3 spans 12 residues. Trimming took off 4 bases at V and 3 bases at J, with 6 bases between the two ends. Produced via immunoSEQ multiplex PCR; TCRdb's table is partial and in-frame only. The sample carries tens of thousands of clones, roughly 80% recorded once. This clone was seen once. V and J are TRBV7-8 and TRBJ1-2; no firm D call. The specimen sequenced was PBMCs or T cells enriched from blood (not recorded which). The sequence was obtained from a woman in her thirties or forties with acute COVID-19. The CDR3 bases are TGTGCCAGCAGCTCCCGGGACTATGGCTACACCTTC. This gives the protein CASSSRDYGYTF.